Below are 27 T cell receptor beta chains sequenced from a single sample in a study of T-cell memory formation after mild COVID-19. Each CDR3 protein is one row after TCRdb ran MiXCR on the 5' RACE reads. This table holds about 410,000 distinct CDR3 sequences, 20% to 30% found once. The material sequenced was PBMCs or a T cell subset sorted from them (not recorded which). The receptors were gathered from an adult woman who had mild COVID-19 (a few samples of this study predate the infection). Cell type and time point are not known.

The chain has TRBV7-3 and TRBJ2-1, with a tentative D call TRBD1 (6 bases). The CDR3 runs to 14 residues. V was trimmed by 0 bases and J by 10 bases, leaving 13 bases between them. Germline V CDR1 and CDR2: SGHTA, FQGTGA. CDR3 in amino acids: CASSLTRAQGEQFF. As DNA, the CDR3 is TGTGCCAGCAGCTTAACAAGGGCCCAGGGGGAGCAGTTCTTC.

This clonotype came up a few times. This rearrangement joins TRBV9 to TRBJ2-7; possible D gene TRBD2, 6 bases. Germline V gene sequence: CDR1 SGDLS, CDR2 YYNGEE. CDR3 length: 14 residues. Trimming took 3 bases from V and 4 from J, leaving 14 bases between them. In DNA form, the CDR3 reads TGTGCCAGCAGCGCCGGCGGGGTGGCTTACGAGCAGTACTTC. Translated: CASSAGGVAYEQYF.

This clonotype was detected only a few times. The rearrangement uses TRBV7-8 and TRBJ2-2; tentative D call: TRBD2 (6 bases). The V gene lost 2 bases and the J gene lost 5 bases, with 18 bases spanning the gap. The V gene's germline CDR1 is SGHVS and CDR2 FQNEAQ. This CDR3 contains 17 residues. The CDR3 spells CASSLRGPVAGTGELFF. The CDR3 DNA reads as TGTGCCAGCAGCTTAAGGGGCCCGGTGGCGGGGACCGGGGAGCTGTTTTTT.

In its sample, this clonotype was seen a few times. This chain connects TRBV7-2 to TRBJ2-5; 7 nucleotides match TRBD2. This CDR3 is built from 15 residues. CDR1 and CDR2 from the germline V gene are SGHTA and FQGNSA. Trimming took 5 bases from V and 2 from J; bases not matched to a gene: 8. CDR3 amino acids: CASSIALGGQETQYF. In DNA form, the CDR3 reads TGTGCCAGCAGCATTGCCCTGGGAGGGCAAGAGACCCAGTACTTC.

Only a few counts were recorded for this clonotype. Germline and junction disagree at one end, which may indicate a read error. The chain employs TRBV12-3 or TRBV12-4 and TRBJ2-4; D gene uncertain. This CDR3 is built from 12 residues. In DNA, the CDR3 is TGTGCCAGCAGTCTAGCCAAAAACATTCAGTACTTC. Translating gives CASSLAKNIQYF.

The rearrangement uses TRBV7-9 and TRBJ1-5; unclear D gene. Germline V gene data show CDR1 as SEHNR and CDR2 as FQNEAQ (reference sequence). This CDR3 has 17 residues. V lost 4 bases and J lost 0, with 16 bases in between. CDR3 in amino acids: CASSSAKPGDSNQPQHF. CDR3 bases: TGTGCCAGCAGCTCCGCCAAACCCGGGGATAGCAATCAGCCCCAGCATTTT.

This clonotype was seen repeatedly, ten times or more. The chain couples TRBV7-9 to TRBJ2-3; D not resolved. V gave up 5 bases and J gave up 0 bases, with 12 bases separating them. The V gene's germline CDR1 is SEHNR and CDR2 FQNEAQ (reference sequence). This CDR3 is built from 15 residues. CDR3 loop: CASSVQPISTDTQYF. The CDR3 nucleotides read TGTGCCAGCAGCGTACAGCCTATAAGCACAGATACGCAGTATTTT.

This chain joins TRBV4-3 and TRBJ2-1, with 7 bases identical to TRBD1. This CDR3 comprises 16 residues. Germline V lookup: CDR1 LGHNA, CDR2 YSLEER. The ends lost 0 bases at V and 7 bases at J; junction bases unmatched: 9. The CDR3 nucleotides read TGCGCCAGCAGCCAAGACCGACAGGGAGTTTTTAATGAGCAGTTCTTC. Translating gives CASSQDRQGVFNEQFF.

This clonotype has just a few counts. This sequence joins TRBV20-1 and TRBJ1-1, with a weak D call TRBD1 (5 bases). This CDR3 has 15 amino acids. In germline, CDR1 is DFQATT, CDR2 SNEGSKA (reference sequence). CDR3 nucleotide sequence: TGCAGCGCCCGGACGGGACGCGTCCTAAACACTGAAGCTTTCTTT. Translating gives CSARTGRVLNTEAFF.

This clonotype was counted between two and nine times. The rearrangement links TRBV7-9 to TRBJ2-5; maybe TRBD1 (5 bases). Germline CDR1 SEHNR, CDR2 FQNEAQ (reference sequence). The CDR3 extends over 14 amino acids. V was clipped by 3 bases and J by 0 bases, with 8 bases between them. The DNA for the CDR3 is TGTGCCAGCAGCTTGTCAGGGCACCAAGAGACCCAGTACTTC. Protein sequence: CASSLSGHQETQYF.

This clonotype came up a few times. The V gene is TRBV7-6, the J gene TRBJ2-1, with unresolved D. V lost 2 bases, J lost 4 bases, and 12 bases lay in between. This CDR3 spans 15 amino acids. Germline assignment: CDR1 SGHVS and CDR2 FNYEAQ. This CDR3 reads CASSLPGPAYNEQFF. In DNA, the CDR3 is TGTGCCAGCAGCTTACCGGGCCCAGCTTACAATGAGCAGTTCTTC. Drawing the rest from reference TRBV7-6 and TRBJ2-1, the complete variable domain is GAGVSQSPRYKVTKRGQDVALRCDPISGHVSLYWYRQALGQGPEFLTYFNYEAQQDKSGLPNDRFSAERPEGSISTLTIQRTEQRDSAMYRCASSLPGPAYNEQFFGPGTRLTVL.

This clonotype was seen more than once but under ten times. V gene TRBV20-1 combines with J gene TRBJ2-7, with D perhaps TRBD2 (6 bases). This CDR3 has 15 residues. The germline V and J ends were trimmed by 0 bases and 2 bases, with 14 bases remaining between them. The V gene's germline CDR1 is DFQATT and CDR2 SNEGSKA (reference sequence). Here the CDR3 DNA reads TGCAGTGCTAGAGATTCGAGCGGGCGGGCCTACGAGCAGTACTTC. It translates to CSARDSSGRAYEQYF.

CDR3 nucleotide sequence: TGCAGCTCGTTCGATGGGGAATACTATGGCTACACCTTC. This translates into CSSFDGEYYGYTF. The V and J genes are TRBV29-1 and TRBJ1-2; the D is unclear. The CDR3 sequence is 13 residues long. The V gene lost 8 bases and the J gene lost 3 bases, with 16 bases spanning the gap. The germline gives CDR1 SQVTM, CDR2 ANQGSEA.

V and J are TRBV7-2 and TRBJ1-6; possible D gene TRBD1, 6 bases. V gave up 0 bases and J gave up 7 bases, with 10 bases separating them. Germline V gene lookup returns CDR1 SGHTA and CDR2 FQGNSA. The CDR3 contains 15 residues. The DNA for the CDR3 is TGTGCCAGCAGCTTAGCTGGACAGCGCAATTCACCCCTCCACTTT. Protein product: CASSLAGQRNSPLHF.

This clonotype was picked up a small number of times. CDR3 nucleotide sequence: TGTGCCAGCAGCAAAAGGTGGAAGACCCAGTACTTC. It yields the protein CASSKRWKTQYF. V gene TRBV21-1 combines with J gene TRBJ2-5. TRBV21-1 is recorded as a pseudogene. This CDR3 has 12 amino acids.

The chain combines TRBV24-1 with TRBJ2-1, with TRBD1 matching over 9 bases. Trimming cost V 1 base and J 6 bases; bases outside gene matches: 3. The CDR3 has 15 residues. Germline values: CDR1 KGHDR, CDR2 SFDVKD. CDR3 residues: CATSDFGTGSNEQFF. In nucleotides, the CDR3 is TGTGCCACCAGTGATTTCGGGACAGGGTCCAATGAGCAGTTCTTC.

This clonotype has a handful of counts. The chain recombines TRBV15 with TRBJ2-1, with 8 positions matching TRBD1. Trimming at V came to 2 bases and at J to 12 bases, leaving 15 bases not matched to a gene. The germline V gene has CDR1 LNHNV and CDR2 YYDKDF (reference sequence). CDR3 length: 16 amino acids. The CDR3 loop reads CATSRSPGGGPELQFF. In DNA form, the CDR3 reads TGTGCCACCAGCAGATCCCCAGGGGGCGGCCCTGAACTGCAGTTCTTC.

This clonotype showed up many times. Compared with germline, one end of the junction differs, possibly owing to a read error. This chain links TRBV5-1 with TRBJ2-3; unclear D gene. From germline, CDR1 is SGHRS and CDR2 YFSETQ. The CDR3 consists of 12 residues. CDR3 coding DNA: TGTGCCAGCAGCTTGCACACAGATACGCAGTATTTT. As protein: CASSLHTDTQYF.

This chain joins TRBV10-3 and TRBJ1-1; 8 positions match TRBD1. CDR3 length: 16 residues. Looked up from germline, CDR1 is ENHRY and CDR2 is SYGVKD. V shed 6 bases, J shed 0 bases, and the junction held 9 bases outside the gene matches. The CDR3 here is CAIRPDRAYVNTEAFF. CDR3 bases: TGTGCCATCAGGCCGGACAGGGCTTATGTGAACACTGAAGCTTTCTTT.

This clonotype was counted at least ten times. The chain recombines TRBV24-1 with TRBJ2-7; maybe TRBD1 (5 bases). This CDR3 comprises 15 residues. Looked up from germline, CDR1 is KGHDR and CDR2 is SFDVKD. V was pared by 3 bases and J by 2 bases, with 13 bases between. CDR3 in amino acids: CATSDAVTVTYEQYF. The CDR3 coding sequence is TGTGCCACCAGTGATGCAGTGACAGTGACCTACGAGCAGTACTTC.

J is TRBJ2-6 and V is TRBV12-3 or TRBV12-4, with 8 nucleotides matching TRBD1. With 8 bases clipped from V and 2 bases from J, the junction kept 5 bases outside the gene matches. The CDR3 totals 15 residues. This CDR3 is CASLSRGPGANVLTF. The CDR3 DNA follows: TGTGCCAGCTTATCCAGGGGGCCTGGGGCCAACGTCCTGACTTTC.

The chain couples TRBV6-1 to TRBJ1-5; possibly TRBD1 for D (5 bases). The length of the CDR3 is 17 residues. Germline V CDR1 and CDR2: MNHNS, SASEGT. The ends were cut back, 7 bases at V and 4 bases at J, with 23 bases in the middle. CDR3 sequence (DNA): TGTGCCAGCACCCGGGGGTTCGTGTTGGGCCAAAATCAGCCCCAGCATTTT. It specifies CASTRGFVLGQNQPQHF.

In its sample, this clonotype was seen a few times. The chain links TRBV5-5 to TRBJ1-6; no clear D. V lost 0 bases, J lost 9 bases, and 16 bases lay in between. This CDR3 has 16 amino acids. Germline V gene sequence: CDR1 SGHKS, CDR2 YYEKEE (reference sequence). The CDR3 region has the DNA TGTGCCAGCAGCTTGGAGCACGCAGTCGTGGGTTCACCCCTCCACTTT. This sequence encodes CASSLEHAVVGSPLHF.

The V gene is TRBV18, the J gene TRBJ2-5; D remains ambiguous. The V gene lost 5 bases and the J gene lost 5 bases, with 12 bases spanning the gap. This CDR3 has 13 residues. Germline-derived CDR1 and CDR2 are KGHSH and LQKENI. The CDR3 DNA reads TGTGCCAGCTCAACCCGGCGGACGGAGACCCAGTACTTC. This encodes CASSTRRTETQYF. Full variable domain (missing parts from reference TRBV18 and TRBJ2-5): NAGVMQNPRHLVRRRGQEARLRCSPMKGHSHVYWYRQLPEEGLKFMVYLQKENIIDESGMPKERFSAEFPKEGPSILRIQQVVRGDSAAYFCASSTRRTETQYFGPGTRLLVL.

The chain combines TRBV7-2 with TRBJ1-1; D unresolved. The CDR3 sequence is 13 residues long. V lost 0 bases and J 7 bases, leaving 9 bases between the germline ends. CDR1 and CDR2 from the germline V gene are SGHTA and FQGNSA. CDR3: CASSLAGPLEAFF. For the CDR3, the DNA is TGTGCCAGCAGCTTAGCAGGGCCCCTTGAAGCTTTCTTT.

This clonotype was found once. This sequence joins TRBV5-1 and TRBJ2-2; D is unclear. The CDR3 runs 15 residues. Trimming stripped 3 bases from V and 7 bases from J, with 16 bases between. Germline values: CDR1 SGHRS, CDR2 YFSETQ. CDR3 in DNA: TGCGCCAGCAGCTACCGATACGGTGGGAACGGGGAGCTGTTTTTT. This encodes CASSYRYGGNGELFF.

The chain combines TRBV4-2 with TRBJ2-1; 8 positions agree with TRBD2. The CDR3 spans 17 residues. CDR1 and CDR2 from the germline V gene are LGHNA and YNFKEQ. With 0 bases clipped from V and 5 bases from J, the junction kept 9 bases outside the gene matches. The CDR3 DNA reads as TGTGCCAGCAGCCAAGATGTCCCGGGAGGGTTCGACAATGAGCAGTTCTTC. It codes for CASSQDVPGGFDNEQFF.